The clone carrying this TCR beta chain was counted ten times or more. Antigen unknown. The data belong to a study of T cells after posttransplantation cyclophosphamide. Study findings and constraints: Recipient CMV seropositivity and CMV reactivation strongly tracked TRB clonality. Later post-transplant blood repertoires were often dominated by donor CD8+ memory clones. Blood and skin or GI T cell repertoires showed limited TRB overlap.

Peripheral blood was collected from the related graft donor on the marrow donation day. CDR3 length: 17 amino acids. Germline CDR1 is LNHDA and CDR2 is SQIVND (reference sequence). V shed 5 bases, J shed 8 bases, and the junction held 13 bases outside the gene matches. Using immunoSEQ multiplex PCR, the repertoire was profiled, and TCRdb retains in-frame clones only, with some absent. The data show some 40,000 clones, none appearing only once, with about 6.4% held by the ten largest. This sequence originates from a man aged 25 to 40 in good health and a related stem cell transplant donor. Sequencing was performed on PBMCs. J is TRBJ2-1 and V is TRBV19; 12 nucleotides align to TRBD2. The CDR3 sequence is CASSRALMTSGGDEQFF. CDR3 DNA: TGTGCCAGTAGTCGCGCCCTTATGACTAGCGGGGGTGATGAGCAGTTCTTC.